What follows are 12 T cell receptor beta chains derived from one specimen sequenced in a study of OX40 agonist ivuxolimab in advanced cancers. Here immunoSEQ multiplex PCR was the method, and the copy in TCRdb shows in-frame clones only, minus some. The table records 25,000 to 30,000 clones, roughly 85% of them present only once. The sequences come from CD4+ or CD8+ T cells sorted from blood, collected in a trial of the OX40 agonist ivuxolimab. Receptors originate from an adult with an advanced solid tumor such as melanoma, head and neck, liver or kidney cancer.

This clone was counted only a few times. This chain links TRBV7-8 with TRBJ2-2; 7 nucleotides align to TRBD1. CDR1 is SGHVS, CDR2 FQNEAQ, per germline. V shed 1 base and J 4 bases; nucleotides not matched to a gene: 6. This CDR3 comprises 16 residues. The CDR3 spells CASSLDAGGVTGELFF. The CDR3, as DNA: TGTGCCAGCAGCTTAGATGCAGGGGGAGTCACCGGGGAGCTGTTTTTT.

V gene TRBV7-8 combines with J gene TRBJ2-7; 9 bases are a match to TRBD1. Looked up from germline, CDR1 is SGHVS and CDR2 is FQNEAQ. The CDR3 is 15 amino acids. The V gene end was trimmed by 5 bases and the J gene end by 1 base; junction bases not matched to a gene: 6. The CDR3 spells CASSIGTGRSYEQYF. CDR3 in DNA: TGTGCCAGCAGCATCGGGACAGGGAGGTCCTACGAGCAGTACTTC. Combining the CDR3 with reference TRBV7-8 and TRBJ2-7 gives the whole variable domain GAGVSQSPRYKVAKRGQDVALRCDPISGHVSLFWYQQALGQGPEFLTYFQNEAQLDKSGLPSDRFFAERPEGSVSTLKIQRTQQEDSAVYLCASSIGTGRSYEQYFGPGTRLTVT.

A few counts support this clone. The chain employs TRBV6-5 and TRBJ2-3; no reliable D call. The V end lost 4 bases, the J end lost 0 bases, and 5 bases lay between the germline ends. The CDR3 has 13 residues. Germline values: CDR1 MNHEY, CDR2 SVGAGI. The CDR3 reads CASSLVSTDTQYF. The DNA for the CDR3 is TGTGCCAGCAGTTTGGTCAGCACAGATACGCAGTATTTT.

The chain carries TRBV27 and TRBJ1-2; TRBD1 matches 9 bases. The CDR3 runs to 16 residues. V shed 0 bases and J 8 bases; nucleotides not matched to a gene: 10. Germline V gene lookup returns CDR1 MNHEY and CDR2 SMNVEV (reference sequence). The CDR3: CASSLSFRTGGRGYTF. CDR3 in DNA: TGTGCCAGCAGTTTATCCTTTCGAACAGGGGGCCGGGGCTACACCTTC.

The J gene is TRBJ2-7, the V gene TRBV5-4; TRBD1 aligns across 8 bases. The V segment lost 4 bases and the J segment 6 bases; nucleotides outside the gene matches: 6. Germline CDR1 reads SGHNT; CDR2 reads YYREEE (reference sequence). This CDR3 is 13 amino acids long. The CDR3 nucleotides read TGTGCCAGCAGCCCGGGACAGGCCACCGAGCAGTACTTC. Residues: CASSPGQATEQYF.

This rearrangement joins TRBV4-1 to TRBJ2-1, with 7 positions matching TRBD2. V trimming: 0 bases; J trimming: 0 bases; junction bases outside the gene matches: 2. The CDR3 sequence is 16 residues long. Germline CDR1 is MGHRA and CDR2 is YSYEKL. CDR3 in amino acids: CASSQEAGTSYNEQFF. The CDR3 DNA is TGCGCCAGCAGCCAAGAAGCGGGGACCTCCTACAATGAGCAGTTCTTC.

A remark on this clone: One junction end disagrees with the germline gene, perhaps due to a read error. This chain joins TRBV5-1 and TRBJ2-7; 8 positions agree with TRBD2. The CDR3 is 15 amino acids. Germline-derived CDR1 and CDR2 are SGHRS and YFSETQ. CDR3 DNA: TGTGCCAGCGGTGGTAGCGGGGACCCGGGATACGAGCAGTACTTC. Protein product: CASGGSGDPGYEQYF.

V gene TRBV5-6 combines with J gene TRBJ1-5; TRBD1 agrees at 8 bases. CDR1 and CDR2 from the germline V gene are SGHDT and YYEEEE. Losses at the gene ends were 2 bases for V and 6 bases for J; bases not matched to a gene: 10. The CDR3 spans 16 residues. Here the CDR3 DNA reads TGTGCCAGCAGCTTATACCTGACAGGGGCGCCTCAGCCCCAGCATTTT. This sequence encodes CASSLYLTGAPQPQHF.

The chain recombines TRBV7-6 with TRBJ1-6; D call uncertain. CDR1 SGHVS and CDR2 FNYEAQ come from the germline V gene. The V and J ends lost 4 bases and 9 bases respectively, with 19 bases between them. This CDR3 has 16 residues. The CDR3 DNA is TGTGCCAGCAGCTCTTCATCAACCCCCGCAGGTTCACCCCTCCACTTT. This sequence encodes CASSSSSTPAGSPLHF. Drawing the rest from reference TRBV7-6 and TRBJ1-6, the complete variable domain is GAGVSQSPRYKVTKRGQDVALRCDPISGHVSLYWYRQALGQGPEFLTYFNYEAQQDKSGLPNDRFSAERPEGSISTLTIQRTEQRDSAMYRCASSSSSTPAGSPLHFGNGTRLTVT.

This chain joins TRBV5-6 and TRBJ2-1; 8 nucleotides align to TRBD2. V lost 0 bases, J lost 7 bases, and 3 bases stayed unmatched. This CDR3 has 14 amino acids. Germline assignment: CDR1 SGHDT and CDR2 YYEEEE. The CDR3 bases are TGTGCCAGCAGCTTGGAACTAGCGGCGAATGAGCAGTTCTTC. It specifies CASSLELAANEQFF.

The rearrangement joins TRBV19 to TRBJ1-5; TRBD1 might be the D (6 bases). This CDR3 region has 14 residues. The V gene's germline CDR1 is LNHDA and CDR2 SQIVND (reference sequence). V was pared by 9 bases and J by 0 bases, with 12 bases between. The CDR3 nucleotides read TGTGCCAGCATCGACAGGAATAGCAATCAGCCCCAGCATTTT. This encodes CASIDRNSNQPQHF.

The gene calls are TRBV7-9 and TRBJ1-1; unclear D gene. V gave up 6 bases and J gave up 0 bases, with 17 bases separating them. Germline-derived CDR1 and CDR2 are SEHNR and FQNEAQ (reference sequence). This CDR3 is built from 16 residues. This chain's CDR3 is CASRPPGFLMNTEAFF. The CDR3 nucleotides are TGTGCCAGCAGGCCGCCGGGGTTTCTCATGAACACTGAAGCTTTCTTT.